The clone carrying this T cell receptor (beta chain) has a count of ten or more. Its antigen is currently unknown. The CDR3 is 17 residues long. Germline V gene sequence: CDR1 DFQATT, CDR2 SNEGSKA (reference sequence). The V and J ends lost 8 bases and 0 bases respectively, with 25 bases between them. 5'RACE generated cDNA with 10-nucleotide random UMIs. TCRdb re-derived calls from the 5' RACE reads in MiXCR, one entry per CDR3 protein. The data show roughly 80,000 distinct CDR3 sequences, about 9.3% seen once. The data were obtained in a study of neurological immune-mediated disorders. General study results and limits: Expansion of TCR clones was greatest in HTLV-1-associated myelopathy and smallest in multiple sclerosis, where it fell below that of healthy controls. Across subjects, no CDR3 amino acid sequence appeared in expanded clones of more than one subject, a finding that suggested private repertoires in all groups.

The study built unsorted libraries from 2 million PBMCs kept at -80 C. Material: PBMCs. V and J are TRBV20-1 and TRBJ1-2; the D gene is possibly TRBD1 (5 bases). The receptor was derived from a man aged 35 to 55 in good health. DNA of the CDR3: TGCAGTCCGCGGGGCGGGCAGCGAAACGGAGCTAACTATGGCTACACCTTC. Residues: CSPRGGQRNGANYGYTF.